A single sample is the source of the 4 T cell receptor beta chains below, sequenced in a study of T-cell reconstitution after alpha-beta-depleted transplantation in children. During its preparation, the TCRbeta library received unique molecular identifiers. TCRdb re-called the PCR reads with MiXCR, one entry per CDR3 protein. The sample has about half a million distinct CDR3 sequences; roughly an eighth are singletons. Source: PBMCs from the stem cell graft donor, taken from the stem cell graft. Receptors originate from a human donor who donated a stem cell graft to a child with combined immunodeficiency.

This clonotype has at least ten counts. The chain joins TRBV7-9 to TRBJ1-2; D is uncertain. In germline, CDR1 is SEHNR, CDR2 FQNEAQ (reference sequence). CDR3 length equals 13 residues. V was trimmed by 2 bases and J by 4 bases, leaving 8 bases between them. CDR3 residues: CASSLLMIYGYTF. The CDR3 DNA reads as TGTGCCAGCAGCTTATTGATGATCTATGGCTACACCTTC. Full variable domain (outside the CDR3, taken from reference TRBV7-9 and TRBJ1-2): DTGVSQNPRHKITKRGQNVTFRCDPISEHNRLYWYRQTLGQGPEFLTYFQNEAQLEKSRLLSDRFSAERPKGSFSTLEIQRTEQGDSAMYLCASSLLMIYGYTFGSGTRLTVV.

In its sample, this clonotype was seen a few times. The chain has TRBV11-1 and TRBJ2-5; TRBD2 agrees at 11 bases. The CDR3 spans 19 residues. Germline V gives CDR1 SGHAT, CDR2 FQDESV (reference sequence). After removal of 4 bases from V and 5 bases from J, the junction contained 18 bases not matched to a gene. The CDR3 bases are TGTGCCAGCAGCTCTCCCTGGGGGTCTAGCGGGAGGCAATGGGAGACCCAGTACTTC. Translation: CASSSPWGSSGRQWETQYF.

The chain couples TRBV7-9 to TRBJ2-7, with 9 bases identical to TRBD1. Germline loops: CDR1 SEHNR, CDR2 FQNEAQ (reference sequence). This CDR3 is 16 amino acids long. Unmatched junction bases numbered 13, after V lost 4 bases and J lost 6 bases. The CDR3 coding sequence is TGTGCCAGCAGCTCGAAATCGACAGGGGGGTTGGCCGAGCAGTACTTC. Its translation is CASSSKSTGGLAEQYF.

The CDR3: CASSLVSSGSYTDTQYF. The CDR3 region has the DNA TGTGCCAGCAGCTTAGTTTCTAGCGGGAGTTATACAGATACGCAGTATTTT. V is TRBV7-2 and J is TRBJ2-3, with 10 bases that match TRBD2. With V trimmed by 1 base and J by 3 bases, 7 bases remained unmatched. This CDR3 contains 17 residues. CDR1 is SGHTA, CDR2 FQGNSA, per germline.